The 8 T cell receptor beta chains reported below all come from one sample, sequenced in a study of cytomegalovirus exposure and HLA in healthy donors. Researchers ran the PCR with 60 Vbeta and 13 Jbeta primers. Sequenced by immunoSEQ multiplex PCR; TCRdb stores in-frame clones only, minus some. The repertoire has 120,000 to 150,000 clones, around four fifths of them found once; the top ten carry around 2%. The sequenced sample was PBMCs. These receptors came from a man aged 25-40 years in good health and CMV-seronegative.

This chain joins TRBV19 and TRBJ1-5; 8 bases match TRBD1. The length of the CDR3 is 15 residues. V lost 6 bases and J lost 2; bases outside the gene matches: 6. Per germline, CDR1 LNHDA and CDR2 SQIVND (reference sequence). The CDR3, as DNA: TGTGCCAGTAGGTCTGACAGGGGAGGCAATCAGCCCCAGCATTTT. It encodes CASRSDRGGNQPQHF.

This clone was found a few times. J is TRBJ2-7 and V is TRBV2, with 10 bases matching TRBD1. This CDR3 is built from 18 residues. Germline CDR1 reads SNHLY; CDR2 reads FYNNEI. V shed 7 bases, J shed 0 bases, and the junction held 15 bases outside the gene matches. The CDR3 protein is CASIRGTGDKISSYEQYF. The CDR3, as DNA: TGTGCCAGCATTCGGGGGACAGGGGATAAGATTAGCTCCTACGAGCAGTACTTC.

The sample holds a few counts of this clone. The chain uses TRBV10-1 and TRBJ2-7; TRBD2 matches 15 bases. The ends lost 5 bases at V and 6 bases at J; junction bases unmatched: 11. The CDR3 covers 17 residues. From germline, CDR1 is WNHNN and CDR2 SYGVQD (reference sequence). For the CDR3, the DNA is TGCGCCAGCAGTCCCGGACTAGCGGGAGGGCTTCCCGCCGAGCAGTACTTC. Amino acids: CASSPGLAGGLPAEQYF.

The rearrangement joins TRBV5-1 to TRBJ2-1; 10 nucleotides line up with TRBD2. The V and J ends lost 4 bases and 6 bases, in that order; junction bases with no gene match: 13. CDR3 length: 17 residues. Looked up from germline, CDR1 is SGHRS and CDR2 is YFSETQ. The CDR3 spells CASSPPVAGGLRNEQFF. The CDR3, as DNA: TGCGCCAGCAGCCCTCCGGTAGCGGGAGGCCTTCGCAATGAGCAGTTCTTC.

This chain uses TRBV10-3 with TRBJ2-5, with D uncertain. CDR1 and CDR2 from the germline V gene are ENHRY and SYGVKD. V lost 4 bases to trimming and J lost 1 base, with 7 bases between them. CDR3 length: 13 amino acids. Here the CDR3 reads CAISAGFQETQYF. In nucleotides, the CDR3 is TGTGCCATCAGTGCTGGCTTCCAAGAGACCCAGTACTTC.

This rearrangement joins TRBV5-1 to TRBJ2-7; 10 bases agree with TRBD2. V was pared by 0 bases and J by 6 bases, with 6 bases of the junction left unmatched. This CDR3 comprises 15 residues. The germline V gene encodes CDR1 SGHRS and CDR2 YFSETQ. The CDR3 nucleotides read TGCGCCAGCAGCTTGGTTACTAGCGGGGCCGGCGAGCAGTACTTC. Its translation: CASSLVTSGAGEQYF.

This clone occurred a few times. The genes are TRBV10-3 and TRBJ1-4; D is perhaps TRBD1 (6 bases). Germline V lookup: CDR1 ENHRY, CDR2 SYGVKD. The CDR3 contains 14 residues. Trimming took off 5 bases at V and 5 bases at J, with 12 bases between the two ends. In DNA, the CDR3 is TGTGCCATCAGTCAGGGGTCGGGGAATGAAAAACTGTTTTTT. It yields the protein CAISQGSGNEKLFF.

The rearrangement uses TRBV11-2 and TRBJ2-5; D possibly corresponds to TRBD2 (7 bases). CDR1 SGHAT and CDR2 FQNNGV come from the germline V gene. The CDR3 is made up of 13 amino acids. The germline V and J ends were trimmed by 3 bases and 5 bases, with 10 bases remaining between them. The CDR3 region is CASSLGGRETQYF. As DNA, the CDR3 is TGTGCCAGCAGCTTGGGGGGGCGGGAGACCCAGTACTTC. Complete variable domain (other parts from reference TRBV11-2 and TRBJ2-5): EAGVAQSPRYKIIEKRQSVAFWCNPISGHATLYWYQQILGQGPKLLIQFQNNGVVDDSQLPKDRFSAERLKGVDSTLKIQPAKLEDSAVYLCASSLGGRETQYFGPGTRLLVL.